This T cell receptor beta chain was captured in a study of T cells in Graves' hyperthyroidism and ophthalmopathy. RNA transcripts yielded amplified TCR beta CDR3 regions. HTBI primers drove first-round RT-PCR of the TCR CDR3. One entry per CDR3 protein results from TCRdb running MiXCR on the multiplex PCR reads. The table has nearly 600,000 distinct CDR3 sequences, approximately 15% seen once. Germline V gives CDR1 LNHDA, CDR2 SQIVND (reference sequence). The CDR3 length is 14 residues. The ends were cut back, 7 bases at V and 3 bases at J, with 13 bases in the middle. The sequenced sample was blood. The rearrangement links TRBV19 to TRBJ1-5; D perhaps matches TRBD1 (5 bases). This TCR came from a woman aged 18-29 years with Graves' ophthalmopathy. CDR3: CASTGVRDNQPQHF. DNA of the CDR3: TGTGCCAGTACCGGAGTCAGGGACAATCAGCCCCAGCATTTT.